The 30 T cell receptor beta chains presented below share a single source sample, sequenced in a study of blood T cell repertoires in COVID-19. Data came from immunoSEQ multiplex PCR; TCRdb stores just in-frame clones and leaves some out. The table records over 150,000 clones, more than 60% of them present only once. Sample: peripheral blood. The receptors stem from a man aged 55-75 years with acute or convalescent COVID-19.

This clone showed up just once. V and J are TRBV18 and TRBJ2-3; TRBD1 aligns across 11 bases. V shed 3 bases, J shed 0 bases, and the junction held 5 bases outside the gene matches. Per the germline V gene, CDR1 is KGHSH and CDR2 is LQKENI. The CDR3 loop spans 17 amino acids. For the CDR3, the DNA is TGTGCCAGCTCACCTGGACAGGGGGCGGCAAGCACAGATACGCAGTATTTT. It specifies CASSPGQGAASTDTQYF.

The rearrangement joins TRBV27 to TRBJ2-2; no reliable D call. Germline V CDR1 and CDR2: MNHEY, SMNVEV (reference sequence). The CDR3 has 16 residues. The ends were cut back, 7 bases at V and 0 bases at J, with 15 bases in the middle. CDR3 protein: CASNQMGPANTGELFF. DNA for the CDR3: TGTGCCAGCAATCAGATGGGCCCCGCGAACACCGGGGAGCTGTTTTTT.

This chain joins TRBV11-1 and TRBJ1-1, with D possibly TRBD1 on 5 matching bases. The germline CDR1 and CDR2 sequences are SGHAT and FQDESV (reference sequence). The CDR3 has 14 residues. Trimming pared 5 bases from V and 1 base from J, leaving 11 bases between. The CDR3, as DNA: TGTGCCAGCAGCCCACGACAGTCGAACACTGAAGCTTTCTTT. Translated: CASSPRQSNTEAFF. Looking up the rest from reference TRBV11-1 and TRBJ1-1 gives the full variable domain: EAEVAQSPRYKITEKSQAVAFWCDPISGHATLYWYRQILGQGPELLVQFQDESVVDDSQLPKDRFSAERLKGVDSTLKIQPAELGDSAMYLCASSPRQSNTEAFFGQGTRLTVV.

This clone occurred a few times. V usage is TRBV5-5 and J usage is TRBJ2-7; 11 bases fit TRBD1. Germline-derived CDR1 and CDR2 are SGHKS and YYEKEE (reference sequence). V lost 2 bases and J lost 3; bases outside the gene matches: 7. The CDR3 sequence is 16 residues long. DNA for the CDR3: TGTGCCAGCAGCTTCCCCACGGGACAGGGGGGCTACGAGCAGTACTTC. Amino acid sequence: CASSFPTGQGGYEQYF.

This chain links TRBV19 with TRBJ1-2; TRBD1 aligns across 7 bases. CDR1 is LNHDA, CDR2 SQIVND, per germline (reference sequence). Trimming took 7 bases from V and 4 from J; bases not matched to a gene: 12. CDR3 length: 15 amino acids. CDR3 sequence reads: CASKKGAEYLYGYTF. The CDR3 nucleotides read TGTGCCAGTAAGAAGGGGGCCGAATACCTCTATGGCTACACCTTC.

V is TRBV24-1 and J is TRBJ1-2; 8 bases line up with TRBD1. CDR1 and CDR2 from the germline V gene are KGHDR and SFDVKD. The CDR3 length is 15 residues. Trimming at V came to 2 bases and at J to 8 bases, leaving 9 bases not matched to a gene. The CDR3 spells CATSDSGQGEKGYTF. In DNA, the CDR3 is TGTGCCACCAGTGATTCCGGACAGGGAGAAAAGGGCTACACCTTC.

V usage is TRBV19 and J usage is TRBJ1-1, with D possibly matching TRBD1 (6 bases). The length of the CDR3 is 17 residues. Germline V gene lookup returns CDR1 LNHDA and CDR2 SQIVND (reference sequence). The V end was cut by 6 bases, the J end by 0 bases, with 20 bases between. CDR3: CASSIPSGHLMNTEAFF. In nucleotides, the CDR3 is TGTGCCAGTAGCATCCCCTCGGGACACCTAATGAACACTGAAGCTTTCTTT.

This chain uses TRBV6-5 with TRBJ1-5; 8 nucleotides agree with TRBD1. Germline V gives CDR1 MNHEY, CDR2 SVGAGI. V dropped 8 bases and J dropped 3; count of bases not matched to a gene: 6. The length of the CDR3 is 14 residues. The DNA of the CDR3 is TGTGCCAGCTCAGACAGGGGCAACAATCAGCCCCAGCATTTT. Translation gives CASSDRGNNQPQHF.

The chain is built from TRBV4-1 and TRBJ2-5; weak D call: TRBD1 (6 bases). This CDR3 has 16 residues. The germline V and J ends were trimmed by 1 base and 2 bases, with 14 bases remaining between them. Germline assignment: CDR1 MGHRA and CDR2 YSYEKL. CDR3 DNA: TGCGCCAGCAGCCAAGTGGGGGCCGGATTACAAGAGACCCAGTACTTC. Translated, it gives CASSQVGAGLQETQYF.

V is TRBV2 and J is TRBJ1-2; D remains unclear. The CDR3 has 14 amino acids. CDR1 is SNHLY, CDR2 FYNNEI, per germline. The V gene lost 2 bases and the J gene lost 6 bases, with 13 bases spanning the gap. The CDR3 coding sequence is TGTGCCAGCAGTGAAAGCTGGAGCGCCAATGGCTACACCTTC. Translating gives CASSESWSANGYTF.

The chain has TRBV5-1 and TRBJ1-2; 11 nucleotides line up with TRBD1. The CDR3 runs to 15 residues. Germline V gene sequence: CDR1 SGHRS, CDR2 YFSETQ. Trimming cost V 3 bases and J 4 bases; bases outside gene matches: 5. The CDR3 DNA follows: TGCGCCAGCAGCTCCTTAGGACAGGGGGCCTATGGCTACACCTTC. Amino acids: CASSSLGQGAYGYTF.

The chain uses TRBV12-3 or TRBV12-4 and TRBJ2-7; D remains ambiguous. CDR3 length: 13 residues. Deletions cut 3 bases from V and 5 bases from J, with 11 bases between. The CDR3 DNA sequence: TGTGCCAGCAGTTTCCAGGTGAGAGACGAGCAGTACTTC. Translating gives CASSFQVRDEQYF.

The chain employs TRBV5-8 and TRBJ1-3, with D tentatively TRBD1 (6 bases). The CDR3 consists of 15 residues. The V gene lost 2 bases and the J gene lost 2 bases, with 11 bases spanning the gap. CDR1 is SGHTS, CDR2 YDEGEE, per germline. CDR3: CASSLIQGTGNTIYF. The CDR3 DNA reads TGTGCCAGCAGCTTAATACAGGGAACTGGAAACACCATATATTTT.

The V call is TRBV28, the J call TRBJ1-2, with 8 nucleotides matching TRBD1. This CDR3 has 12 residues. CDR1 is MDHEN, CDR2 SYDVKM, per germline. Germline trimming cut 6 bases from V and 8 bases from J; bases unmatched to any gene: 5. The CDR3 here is CASRDRARGYTF. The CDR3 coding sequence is TGTGCCAGCAGGGACAGGGCCCGGGGCTACACCTTC.

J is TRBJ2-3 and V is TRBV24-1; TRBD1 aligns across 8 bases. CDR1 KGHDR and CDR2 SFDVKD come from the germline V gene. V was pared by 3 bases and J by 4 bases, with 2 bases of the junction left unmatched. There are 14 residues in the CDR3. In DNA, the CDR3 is TGTGCCACCAGTGATGTGACAGGGGCAGATACGCAGTATTTT. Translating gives CATSDVTGADTQYF.

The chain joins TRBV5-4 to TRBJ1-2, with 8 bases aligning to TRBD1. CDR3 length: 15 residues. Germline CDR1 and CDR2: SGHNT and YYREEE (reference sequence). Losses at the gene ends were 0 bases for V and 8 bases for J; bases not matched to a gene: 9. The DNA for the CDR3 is TGTGCCAGCAGCTTGGGGGGCAGGGGGCTCCCAGGCTACACCTTC. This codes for CASSLGGRGLPGYTF.

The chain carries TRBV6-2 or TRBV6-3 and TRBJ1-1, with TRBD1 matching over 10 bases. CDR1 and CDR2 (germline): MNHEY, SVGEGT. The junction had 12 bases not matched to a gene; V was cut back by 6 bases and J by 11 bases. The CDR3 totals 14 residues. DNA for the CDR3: TGTGCCAGCAGCCTGACAGGGGGCGCGGGTTGGGCTTTCTTT. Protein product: CASSLTGGAGWAFF.

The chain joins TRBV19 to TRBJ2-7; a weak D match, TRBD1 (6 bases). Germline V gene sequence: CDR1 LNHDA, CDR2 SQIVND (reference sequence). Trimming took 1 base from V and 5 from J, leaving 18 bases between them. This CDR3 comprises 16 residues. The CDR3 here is CASSIVAGAHLNEQYF. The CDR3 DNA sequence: TGTGCCAGTAGTATAGTAGCAGGGGCCCATTTGAACGAGCAGTACTTC. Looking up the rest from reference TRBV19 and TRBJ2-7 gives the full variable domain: DGGITQSPKYLFRKEGQNVTLSCEQNLNHDAMYWYRQDPGQGLRLIYYSQIVNDFQKGDIAEGYSVSREKKESFPLTVTSAQKNPTAFYLCASSIVAGAHLNEQYFGPGTRLTVT.

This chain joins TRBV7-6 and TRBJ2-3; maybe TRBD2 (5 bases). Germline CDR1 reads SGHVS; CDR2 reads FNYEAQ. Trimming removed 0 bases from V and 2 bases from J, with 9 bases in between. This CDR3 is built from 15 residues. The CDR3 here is CASSLAGSVTDTQYF. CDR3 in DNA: TGTGCCAGCAGCTTAGCTGGTAGCGTCACAGATACGCAGTATTTT.

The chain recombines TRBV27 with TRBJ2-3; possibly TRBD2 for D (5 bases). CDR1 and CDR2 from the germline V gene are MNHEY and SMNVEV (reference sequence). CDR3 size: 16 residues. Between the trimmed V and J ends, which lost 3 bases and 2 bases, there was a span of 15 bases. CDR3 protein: CASSFFEGGLTDTQYF. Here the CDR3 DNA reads TGTGCCAGCAGTTTTTTTGAGGGTGGACTCACAGATACGCAGTATTTT.

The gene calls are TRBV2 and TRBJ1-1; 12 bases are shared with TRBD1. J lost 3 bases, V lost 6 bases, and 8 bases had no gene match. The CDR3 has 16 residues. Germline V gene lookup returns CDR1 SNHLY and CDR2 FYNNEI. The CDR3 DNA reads TGTGCCAGCAGCGCGGGACAGGGGGCGCAGTACACTGAAGCTTTCTTT. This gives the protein CASSAGQGAQYTEAFF.

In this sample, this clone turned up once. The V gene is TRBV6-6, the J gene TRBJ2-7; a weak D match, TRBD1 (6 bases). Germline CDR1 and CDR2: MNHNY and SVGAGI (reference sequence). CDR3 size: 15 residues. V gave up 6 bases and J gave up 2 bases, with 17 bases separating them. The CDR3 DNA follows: TGTGCCAGCAGGTTCCAAGGGGGACCACCCTACGAGCAGTACTTC. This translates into CASRFQGGPPYEQYF.

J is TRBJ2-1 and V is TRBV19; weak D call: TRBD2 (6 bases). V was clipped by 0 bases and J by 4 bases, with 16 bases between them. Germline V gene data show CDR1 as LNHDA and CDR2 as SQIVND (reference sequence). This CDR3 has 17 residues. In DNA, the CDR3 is TGTGCCAGTAGTATAGACTCGTGGAGCGGGTTTTACAATGAGCAGTTCTTC. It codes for CASSIDSWSGFYNEQFF. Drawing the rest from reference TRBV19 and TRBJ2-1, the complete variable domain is DGGITQSPKYLFRKEGQNVTLSCEQNLNHDAMYWYRQDPGQGLRLIYYSQIVNDFQKGDIAEGYSVSREKKESFPLTVTSAQKNPTAFYLCASSIDSWSGFYNEQFFGPGTRLTVL.

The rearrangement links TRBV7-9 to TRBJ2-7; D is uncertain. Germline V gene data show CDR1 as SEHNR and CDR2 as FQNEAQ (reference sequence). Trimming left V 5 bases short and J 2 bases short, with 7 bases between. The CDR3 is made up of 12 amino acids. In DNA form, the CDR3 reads TGTGCCAGCAGCCCCCATCCCTACGAGCAGTACTTC. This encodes CASSPHPYEQYF.

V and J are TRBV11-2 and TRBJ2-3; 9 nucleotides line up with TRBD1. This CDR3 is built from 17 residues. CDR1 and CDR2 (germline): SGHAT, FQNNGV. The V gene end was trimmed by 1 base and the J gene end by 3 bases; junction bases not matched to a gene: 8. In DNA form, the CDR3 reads TGTGCCAGCAGCTTAGGGGTTGGACAGGGGAAGACAGATACGCAGTATTTT. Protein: CASSLGVGQGKTDTQYF.

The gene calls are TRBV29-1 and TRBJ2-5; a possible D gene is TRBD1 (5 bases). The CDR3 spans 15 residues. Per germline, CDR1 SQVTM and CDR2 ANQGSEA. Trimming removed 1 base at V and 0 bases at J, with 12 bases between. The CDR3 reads CSVEGGSSHQETQYF. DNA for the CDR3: TGCAGCGTTGAAGGGGGCAGCAGCCACCAAGAGACCCAGTACTTC.

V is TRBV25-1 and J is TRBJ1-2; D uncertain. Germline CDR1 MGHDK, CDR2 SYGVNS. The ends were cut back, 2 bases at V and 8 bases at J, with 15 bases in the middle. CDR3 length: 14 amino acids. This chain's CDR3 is CASSEPYGAGGYTF. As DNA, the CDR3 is TGTGCCAGCAGTGAACCATATGGCGCGGGCGGCTACACCTTC.

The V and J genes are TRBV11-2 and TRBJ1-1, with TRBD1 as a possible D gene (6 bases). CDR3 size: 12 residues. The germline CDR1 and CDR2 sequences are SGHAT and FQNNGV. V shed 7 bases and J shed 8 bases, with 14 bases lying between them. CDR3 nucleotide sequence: TGTGCCAGCACCCTAAACCAGGGGGAAGCTTTCTTT. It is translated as CASTLNQGEAFF.

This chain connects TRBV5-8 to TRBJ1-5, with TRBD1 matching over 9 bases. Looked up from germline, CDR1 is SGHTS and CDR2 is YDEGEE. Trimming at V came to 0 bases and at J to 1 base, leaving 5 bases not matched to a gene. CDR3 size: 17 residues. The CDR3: CASSLGTGGSSNQPQHF. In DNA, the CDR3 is TGTGCCAGCAGCTTGGGAACAGGGGGCTCGAGCAATCAGCCCCAGCATTTT. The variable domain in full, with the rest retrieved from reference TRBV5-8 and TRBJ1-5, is EAGVTQSPTHLIKTRGQQATLRCSPISGHTSVYWYQQALGLGLQFLLWYDEGEERNRGNFPPRFSGRQFPNYSSELNVNALELEDSALYLCASSLGTGGSSNQPQHFGDGTRLSIL.

The DNA for the CDR3 is TGTGCCAGTAGTATAACCGGGACAGGGGGCATTCTTGGAGCTTTCTTT. Its translation: CASSITGTGGILGAFF. The chain couples TRBV19 to TRBJ1-1; 12 bases match TRBD1. V shed 2 bases, J shed 10 bases, and the junction held 11 bases outside the gene matches. There are 16 residues in the CDR3. The V gene's germline CDR1 is LNHDA and CDR2 SQIVND (reference sequence).